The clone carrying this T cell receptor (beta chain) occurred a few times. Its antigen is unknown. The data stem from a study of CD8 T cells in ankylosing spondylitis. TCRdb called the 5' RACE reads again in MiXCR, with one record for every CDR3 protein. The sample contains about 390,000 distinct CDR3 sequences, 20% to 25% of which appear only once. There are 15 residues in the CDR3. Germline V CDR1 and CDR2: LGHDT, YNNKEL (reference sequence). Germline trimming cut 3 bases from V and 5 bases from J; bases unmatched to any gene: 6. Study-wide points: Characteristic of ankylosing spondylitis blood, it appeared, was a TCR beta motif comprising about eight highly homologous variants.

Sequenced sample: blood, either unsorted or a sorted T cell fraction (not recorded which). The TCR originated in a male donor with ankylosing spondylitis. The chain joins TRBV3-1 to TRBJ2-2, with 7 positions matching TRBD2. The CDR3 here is CASSHVGGPTGELFF. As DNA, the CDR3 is TGTGCCAGCAGCCACGTGGGAGGGCCAACCGGGGAGCTGTTTTTT.